A single sample gave rise to the 3 T cell receptor beta chains below, sequenced in a study of cytomegalovirus exposure and HLA in healthy donors. This PCR relied on a set of 60 Vbeta primers and 13 Jbeta primers. The table came from immunoSEQ multiplex PCR; TCRdb's copy has only in-frame clones and leaves some out. The profile covers 99,000 or so clones, with 78% appearing a single time and about 5.3% taken by the ten largest. The sequenced sample was PBMCs. The origin of the receptors is a male donor in good health and CMV-seronegative.

V is TRBV7-9 and J is TRBJ1-4; TRBD1 is a possible D gene (6 bases). V lost 6 bases and J 4 bases, leaving 18 bases between the germline ends. The CDR3 is 16 amino acids. Germline V gene sequence: CDR1 SEHNR, CDR2 FQNEAQ (reference sequence). The CDR3 spells CASSFRGGGGNEKLFF. The CDR3 coding sequence is TGTGCCAGCAGTTTTCGTGGGGGCGGAGGTAATGAAAAACTGTTTTTT.

The chain joins TRBV6-1 to TRBJ1-1; a weak D match, TRBD1 (5 bases). V shed 2 bases and J shed 5 bases, with 9 bases lying between them. The CDR3 has 13 residues. In germline, CDR1 is MNHNS, CDR2 SASEGT. The chain's CDR3 is CASSEWTFTEAFF. CDR3 coding DNA: TGTGCCAGCAGTGAATGGACATTTACTGAAGCTTTCTTT.

The J gene is TRBJ2-7, the V gene TRBV5-1; 7 bases are shared with TRBD1. J gave up 7 bases and V 0 bases, and 10 bases lay outside the gene matches. This CDR3 is built from 15 residues. CDR1 SGHRS and CDR2 YFSETQ come from the germline V gene. The CDR3 bases are TGCGCCAGCAGCTTGGAACCCGGGACAGCCATGGAGCAGTACTTC. Translating it yields CASSLEPGTAMEQYF.